This TCR beta chain was identified during a study of blood T cell repertoires in COVID-19. At the level of the study: Samples representing acute and convalescent COVID-19 were sourced from the United States, Italy and Spain. T cells, B-cell-depleted T cells, or PBMCs provided the cDNA or gDNA that served as material.

Clones were sequenced by immunoSEQ multiplex PCR, and TCRdb holds only the in-frame ones, with some missing. Here the sample spans over 85,000 clones, roughly 88% being singletons. This receptor was taken from a woman in her sixties or seventies with acute or convalescent COVID-19. The sequencing input was peripheral blood.

In DNA, the CDR3 is TGCAGCGTTGAAGCAGGGAGCACAGATACGCAGTATTTT. This encodes CSVEAGSTDTQYF. The chain links TRBV29-1 to TRBJ2-3; TRBD1 is a possible D gene (5 bases). Germline V gene lookup returns CDR1 SQVTM and CDR2 ANQGSEA. V lost 1 base to trimming and J lost 0 bases, with 5 bases between them. The CDR3 spans 13 residues.